The 23 T cell receptor beta chains given below trace back to one sample, sequenced in a study of blood T cell repertoires in COVID-19. Sequencing was performed with immunoSEQ multiplex PCR; in TCRdb, only in-frame clones are kept and a portion is missing. The repertoire holds 90,000 to 120,000 clones, roughly four fifths seen once, with around a fifth in the top ten. Sequenced sample: peripheral blood. The source is a man aged 65-85 years with active or convalescent COVID-19.

This clone was detected many times. The chain carries TRBV7-3 and TRBJ2-1; TRBD2 matches at 12 bases. CDR3 size: 18 residues. J gave up 0 bases and V 3 bases, and 6 bases lay outside the gene matches. Germline V gene sequence: CDR1 SGHTA, CDR2 FQGTGA. CDR3 protein: CASSFGTSGPSSYNEQFF. CDR3 coding DNA: TGTGCCAGCAGCTTCGGGACTAGCGGGCCCAGCTCCTACAATGAGCAGTTCTTC.

This chain joins TRBV5-1 and TRBJ1-2, with 7 positions matching TRBD1. This CDR3 is 14 amino acids long. CDR1 is SGHRS and CDR2 is YFSETQ in the germline V gene. V was pared by 0 bases and J by 3 bases, with 2 bases of the junction left unmatched. CDR3 nucleotide sequence: TGCGCCAGCAGCTTGGCCGGGACAGACTATGGCTACACCTTC. Translation gives CASSLAGTDYGYTF.

The CDR3 bases are TGTGCCAGCAGCTCCCCCGTGAGGGGGACCGGGGAGCTGTTTTTT. Amino acids: CASSSPVRGTGELFF. The chain has TRBV7-6 and TRBJ2-2; D is perhaps TRBD1 (6 bases). The CDR3 length is 15 residues. The V gene's germline CDR1 is SGHVS and CDR2 FNYEAQ. Trimming took off 4 bases at V and 5 bases at J, with 14 bases between the two ends.

This clone was counted a single time. J is TRBJ2-7 and V is TRBV5-1, with 9 bases matching TRBD2. CDR3 size: 14 residues. Trimming took 4 bases from V and 3 from J; bases not matched to a gene: 5. Germline V gives CDR1 SGHRS, CDR2 YFSETQ. This CDR3 reads CASSQTSGRYEQYF. CDR3 sequence (DNA): TGCGCCAGCAGCCAGACTAGCGGTCGCTACGAGCAGTACTTC.

V and J are TRBV5-5 and TRBJ2-3, with 11 bases identical to TRBD1. Germline V gives CDR1 SGHKS, CDR2 YYEKEE (reference sequence). The CDR3 has 15 residues. V lost 2 bases and J lost 2; bases outside the gene matches: 1. Here the CDR3 DNA reads TGTGCCAGCAGCTTAGGACAGGGGGCCACAGATACGCAGTATTTT. The encoded protein is CASSLGQGATDTQYF.

DNA for the CDR3: TGTGCCAGCTCACCGTTGCACCCAACAGGGGGCGGCACAGATACGCAGTATTTT. It translates to CASSPLHPTGGGTDTQYF. The rearrangement joins TRBV18 to TRBJ2-3; 9 nucleotides match TRBD1. The CDR3 is made up of 18 amino acids. Trimming removed 3 bases from V and 1 base from J; junction bases left unmatched: 11. Germline CDR1 reads KGHSH; CDR2 reads LQKENI.

This clone has just a few counts. The chain carries TRBV4-1 and TRBJ1-2; the D is unclear. Germline-derived CDR1 and CDR2 are MGHRA and YSYEKL. V was shortened by 0 bases and J by 0 bases, with 8 bases between the two germline ends. The CDR3 is made up of 15 amino acids. CDR3 residues: CASSQDAVANYGYTF. The CDR3 region has the DNA TGCGCCAGCAGCCAAGACGCGGTGGCTAACTATGGCTACACCTTC.

The chain uses TRBV29-1 and TRBJ2-3, with TRBD1 matching over 7 bases. The CDR3 length is 15 residues. V shed 3 bases, J shed 2 bases, and the junction held 8 bases outside the gene matches. Germline V gives CDR1 SQVTM, CDR2 ANQGSEA. CDR3 loop: CSVDPGTANTDTQYF. Written as DNA, the CDR3 is TGCAGCGTTGACCCCGGGACAGCCAACACAGATACGCAGTATTTT.

The chain has TRBV7-2 and TRBJ1-2; the D gene is possibly TRBD1 (5 bases). This CDR3 spans 14 amino acids. V lost 1 base and J lost 1, with 7 bases in between. Germline V gives CDR1 SGHTA, CDR2 FQGNSA. CDR3 nucleotide sequence: TGTGCCAGCAGCTTAGTCAGGGTTAACTATGGCTACACCTTC. This codes for CASSLVRVNYGYTF.

This clone was detected once. The chain combines TRBV29-1 with TRBJ2-3; D is possibly TRBD1 (5 bases). V was pared by 4 bases and J by 1 base, with 18 bases between. Germline CDR1 SQVTM, CDR2 ANQGSEA. CDR3 length: 16 residues. The CDR3 protein is CSVAGQAHKGTDTQYF. The CDR3 coding sequence is TGCAGCGTTGCAGGGCAGGCTCACAAGGGCACAGATACGCAGTATTTT.

The chain carries TRBV13 and TRBJ2-3; 9 bases agree with TRBD1. V dropped 5 bases and J dropped 5; count of bases not matched to a gene: 5. Germline V gene sequence: CDR1 PRHDT, CDR2 FYEKMQ (reference sequence). This CDR3 region has 14 residues. CDR3 sequence reads: CASSPQGAGDTQYF. Here the CDR3 DNA reads TGTGCCAGCAGCCCACAGGGGGCTGGAGATACGCAGTATTTT.

The rearrangement uses TRBV19 and TRBJ1-1, with D maybe TRBD1 (5 bases). Trimming took 8 bases from V and 1 from J, leaving 23 bases between them. From germline, CDR1 is LNHDA and CDR2 SQIVND (reference sequence). The CDR3 sequence is 17 residues long. As DNA, the CDR3 is TGTGCCAGTTTGGGGGAAGCGGGGAAGGGAAGGAACACTGAAGCTTTCTTT. Translation: CASLGEAGKGRNTEAFF.

The V call is TRBV9, the J call TRBJ2-5, with D tentatively TRBD2 (5 bases). Germline CDR1 is SGDLS and CDR2 is YYNGEE. This CDR3 is 18 amino acids long. The V end lost 0 bases, the J end lost 2 bases, and 20 bases lay between the germline ends. The CDR3 DNA sequence: TGTGCCAGCAGCGTAGCCCGCTTGAGGGCTAGCAGTCAAGAGACCCAGTACTTC. Protein sequence: CASSVARLRASSQETQYF.

This clone was recorded once. The gene calls are TRBV6-5 and TRBJ1-6; D may be TRBD1 (6 bases). The CDR3 consists of 15 residues. Germline CDR1 is MNHEY and CDR2 is SVGAGI. Trimming removed 7 bases from V and 7 bases from J, with 17 bases in between. As DNA, the CDR3 is TGTGCCAGCAACCTCCGGGACATGGGAAATTCACCCCTCCACTTT. Its protein product is CASNLRDMGNSPLHF.

V is TRBV5-1 and J is TRBJ2-3; 7 bases are shared with TRBD2. CDR1 is SGHRS, CDR2 YFSETQ, per germline. This CDR3 comprises 17 residues. V shed 4 bases, J shed 3 bases, and the junction held 14 bases outside the gene matches. DNA of the CDR3: TGCGCCAGCAGCCTCGGGGTCAAGCGGGGAAAAACAGATACGCAGTATTTT. Protein product: CASSLGVKRGKTDTQYF.

The sample holds one count of this clone. The chain links TRBV5-1 to TRBJ1-2; D gene uncertain. Germline V gene sequence: CDR1 SGHRS, CDR2 YFSETQ. This CDR3 has 13 amino acids. Between the trimmed V and J ends, which lost 4 bases and 2 bases, there was a span of 9 bases. The CDR3 nucleotides are TGCGCCAGCAGCGAAACTGTGAACTATGGCTACACCTTC. It encodes CASSETVNYGYTF.

CDR3 sequence reads: CATSRDIEKQYF. CDR3 sequence (DNA): TGTGCCACCAGCAGAGACATCGAGAAGCAGTACTTC. The chain employs TRBV15 and TRBJ2-7; D call uncertain. Germline-derived CDR1 and CDR2 are LNHNV and YYDKDF (reference sequence). CDR3 length equals 12 residues. Deletions cut 0 bases from V and 8 bases from J, with 8 bases between.

The V call is TRBV4-2, the J call TRBJ1-1; perhaps TRBD1 as D (5 bases). The CDR3 runs 15 residues. V was trimmed by 0 bases and J by 10 bases, leaving 18 bases between them. Germline V gene data show CDR1 as LGHNA and CDR2 as YNFKEQ. The CDR3 loop is CASSQEPAGRRGAFF. The CDR3 coding sequence is TGTGCCAGCAGCCAAGAACCGGCAGGGCGCCGTGGAGCTTTCTTT.

The chain joins TRBV7-2 to TRBJ2-3; TRBD2 matches 8 bases. CDR3 size: 14 residues. Per the germline V gene, CDR1 is SGHTA and CDR2 is FQGNSA. V gave up 10 bases and J gave up 1 base; unmatched junction bases: 7. As DNA, the CDR3 is TGTGCCACTCAACTTAGCGGGGGCACAGATACGCAGTATTTT. Protein: CATQLSGGTDTQYF.

The rearrangement joins TRBV7-9 to TRBJ2-1; D might be TRBD2 (8 bases). In germline, CDR1 is SEHNR, CDR2 FQNEAQ (reference sequence). The CDR3 runs 15 residues. V gave up 2 bases and J gave up 7 bases, with 15 bases separating them. The CDR3 is CASSLYRGLGNEQFF. CDR3 DNA sequence: TGTGCCAGCAGCTTATACAGGGGACTAGGTAATGAGCAGTTCTTC.

V and J are TRBV10-3 and TRBJ2-7, with D uncertain. Trimming shortened V by 3 bases and J by 5 bases, and 11 bases separated the two germline ends. Germline lookup yields CDR1 ENHRY and CDR2 SYGVKD. There are 13 residues in the CDR3. This chain's CDR3 is CAISDGQVDEQYF. The CDR3 bases are TGTGCCATCAGTGATGGTCAGGTGGACGAGCAGTACTTC.

V gene TRBV6-5 combines with J gene TRBJ2-4; a weak D match, TRBD2 (5 bases). Germline V gene lookup returns CDR1 MNHEY and CDR2 SVGAGI. V gave up 7 bases and J gave up 5 bases, with 12 bases separating them. This CDR3 is built from 13 residues. As DNA, the CDR3 is TGTGCCAGCATCGGCCCCGGGGAAAACATTCAGTACTTC. This gives the protein CASIGPGENIQYF.

CDR3 region: CASSGGRGGLNEQFF. CDR3 nucleotide sequence: TGCGCCAGCAGTGGAGGGCGGGGGGGACTCAATGAGCAGTTCTTC. The V call is TRBV10-1, the J call TRBJ2-1; 9 nucleotides match TRBD2. CDR3 size: 15 residues. Unmatched junction bases numbered 7, after V lost 4 bases and J lost 6 bases. Germline-derived CDR1 and CDR2 are WNHNN and SYGVQD (reference sequence).